This T cell receptor beta chain came from a study of beta chain features in type 1 diabetes. Study results and limitations: Across all four CD4+ subsets, people with type 1 diabetes showed modestly shorter TCRB CDR3s.

Note on this clone: Its antigen is not known.

Expressed TCRB transcripts were sequenced after all isolated RNA was converted to cDNA. Assay: immunoSEQ multiplex PCR; the TCRdb copy retains only in-frame clones and omits some. The repertoire holds 300,000 to 400,000 clones, roughly 13% seen once, with 0.013% to 0.015% in the top ten. This CDR3 region has 14 residues. Germline assignment: CDR1 MDHEN and CDR2 SYDVKM. V gave up 2 bases and J gave up 4 bases; unmatched junction bases: 2. V and J are TRBV28 and TRBJ2-3; 8 bases align to TRBD2. The source material was naive CD4+ T cells from blood. The sequence derives from a woman aged 18-35 years with type 1 diabetes. CDR3 coding DNA: TGTGCCAGCAGTTTAGGAGCGGGAGCAGATACGCAGTATTTT. This translates into CASSLGAGADTQYF.